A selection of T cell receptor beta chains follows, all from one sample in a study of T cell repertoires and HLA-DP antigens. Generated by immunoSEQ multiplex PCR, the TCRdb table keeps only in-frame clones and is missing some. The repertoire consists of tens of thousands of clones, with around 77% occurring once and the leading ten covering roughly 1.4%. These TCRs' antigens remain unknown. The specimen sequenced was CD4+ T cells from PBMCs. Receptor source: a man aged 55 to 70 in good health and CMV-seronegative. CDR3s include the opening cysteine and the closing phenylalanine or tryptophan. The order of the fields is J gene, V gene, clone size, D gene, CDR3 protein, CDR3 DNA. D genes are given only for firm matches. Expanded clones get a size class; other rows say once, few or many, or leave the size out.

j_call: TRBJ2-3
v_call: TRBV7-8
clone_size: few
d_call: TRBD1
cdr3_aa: CASSSTTGADTQYF
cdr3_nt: TGTGCCAGCAGCTCAACGACAGGGGCAGATACGCAGTATTTT

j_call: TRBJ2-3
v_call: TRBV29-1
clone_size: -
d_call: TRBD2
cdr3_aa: CSVSISGRATDTQYF
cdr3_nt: TGCAGCGTTTCGATTAGCGGGAGGGCCACAGATACGCAGTATTTT

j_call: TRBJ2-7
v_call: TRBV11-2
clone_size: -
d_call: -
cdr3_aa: CASSSEGQGFSEQYF
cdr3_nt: TGTGCCAGCAGCTCTGAAGGGCAGGGCTTCTCCGAGCAGTACTTC

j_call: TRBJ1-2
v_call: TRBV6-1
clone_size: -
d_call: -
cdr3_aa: CASTISERVNYGYTF
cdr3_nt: TGTGCCAGCACCATCTCCGAAAGAGTTAACTATGGCTACACCTTC

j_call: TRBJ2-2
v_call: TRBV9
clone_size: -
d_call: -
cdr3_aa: CASSVATRAGGAGELFF
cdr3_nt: TGTGCCAGCAGCGTAGCCACCCGAGCCGGAGGTGCCGGGGAGCTGTTTTTT

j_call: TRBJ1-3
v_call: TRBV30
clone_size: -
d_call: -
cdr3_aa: CAWMVEGLGNTIYF
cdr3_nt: TGTGCCTGGATGGTGGAGGGACTTGGAAACACCATATATTTT

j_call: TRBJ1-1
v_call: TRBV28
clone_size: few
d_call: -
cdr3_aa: CASSPLRLDTEAFF
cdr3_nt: TGTGCCAGCAGCCCTCTCCGACTGGACACTGAAGCTTTCTTT

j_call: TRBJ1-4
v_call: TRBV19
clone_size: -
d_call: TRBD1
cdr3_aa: CASTEQGARANEKLFF
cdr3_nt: TGTGCCAGTACCGAACAGGGGGCGCGGGCTAATGAAAAACTGTTTTTT

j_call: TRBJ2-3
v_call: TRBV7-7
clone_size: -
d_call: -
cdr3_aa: CASSLSGEDTQYF
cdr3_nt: TGTGCCAGCAGCTTAAGTGGGGAAGATACGCAGTATTTT

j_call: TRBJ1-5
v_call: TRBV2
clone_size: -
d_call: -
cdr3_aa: CASSEGQGNQPQHF
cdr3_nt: TGTGCCAGCAGTGAAGGACAGGGCAATCAGCCCCAGCATTTT

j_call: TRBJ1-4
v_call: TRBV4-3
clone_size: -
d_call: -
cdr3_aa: CASSQALPGANEKLFF
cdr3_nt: TGCGCCAGCAGCCAAGCGCTACCGGGAGCCAATGAAAAACTGTTTTTT

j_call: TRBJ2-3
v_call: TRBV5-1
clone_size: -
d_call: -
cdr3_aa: CASSLEADTDTQYF
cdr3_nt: TGCGCCAGCAGCTTGGAAGCGGACACAGATACGCAGTATTTT

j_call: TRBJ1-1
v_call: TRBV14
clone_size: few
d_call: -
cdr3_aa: CASSQARDTEAFF
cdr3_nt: TGTGCCAGCAGCCAAGCCCGGGACACTGAAGCTTTCTTT

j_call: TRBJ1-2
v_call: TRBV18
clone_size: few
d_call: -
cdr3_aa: CASSTLDKGYGYTF
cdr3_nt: TGTGCCAGCTCAACTTTGGACAAAGGATATGGCTACACCTTC

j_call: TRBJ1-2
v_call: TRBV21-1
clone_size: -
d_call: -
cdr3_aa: CASSKSRDRGPHGGYTF
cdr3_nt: TGTGCCAGCAGCAAGTCCCGGGACAGGGGGCCGCATGGTGGCTACACCTTC

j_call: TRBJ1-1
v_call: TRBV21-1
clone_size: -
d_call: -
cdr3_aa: CASSARGVSTEAFF
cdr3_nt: TGTGCCAGCAGCGCAAGGGGGGTGAGCACTGAAGCTTTCTTT

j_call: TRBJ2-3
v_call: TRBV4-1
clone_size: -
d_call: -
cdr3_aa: CASSQDDRLRTDTQYF
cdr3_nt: TGCGCCAGCAGCCAGGACGACAGGTTACGCACAGATACGCAGTATTTT